This T cell receptor (beta chain) originates from a study of control samples from healthy donors and cancer patients. Clones were sequenced by immunoSEQ multiplex PCR, and TCRdb holds only the in-frame ones, with some missing. The repertoire includes 90,000 to 100,000 clones, around 82% of them detected once, and about 2% sits in the top ten. This clone was counted many times. This CDR3 has 13 amino acids. V dropped 2 bases and J dropped 6 bases, with 8 bases sitting between them. In germline, CDR1 is SGHNT, CDR2 YENEEA. This rearrangement joins TRBV11-3 to TRBJ2-1; no firm D call. The sequence came from a man aged 60 to 69 in good health. Material: blood. The CDR3 reads CASSLYGFNEQFF. DNA of the CDR3: TGTGCCAGCAGCTTATACGGATTCAATGAGCAGTTCTTC.